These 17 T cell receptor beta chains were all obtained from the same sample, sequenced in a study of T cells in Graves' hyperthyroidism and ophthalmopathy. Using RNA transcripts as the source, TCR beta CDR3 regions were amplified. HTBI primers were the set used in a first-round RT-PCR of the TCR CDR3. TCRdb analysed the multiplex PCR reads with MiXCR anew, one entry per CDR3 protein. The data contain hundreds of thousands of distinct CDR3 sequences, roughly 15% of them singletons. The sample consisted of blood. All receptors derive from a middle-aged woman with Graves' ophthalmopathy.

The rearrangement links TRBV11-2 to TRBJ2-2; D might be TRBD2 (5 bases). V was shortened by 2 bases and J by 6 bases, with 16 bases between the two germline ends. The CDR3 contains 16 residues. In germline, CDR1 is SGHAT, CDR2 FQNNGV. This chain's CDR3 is CASSLMDRIGAGELFF. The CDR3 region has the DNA TGTGCCAGCAGCTTAATGGATCGGATCGGGGCCGGGGAGCTGTTTTTT.

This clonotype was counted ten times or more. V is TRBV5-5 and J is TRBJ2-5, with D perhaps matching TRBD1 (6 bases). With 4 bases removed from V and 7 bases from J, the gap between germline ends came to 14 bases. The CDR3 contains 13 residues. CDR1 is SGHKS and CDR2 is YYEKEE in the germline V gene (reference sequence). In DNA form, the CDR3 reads TGTGCCAGCAGCCCCAGGGGCGAGGGGACCCAGTACTTC. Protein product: CASSPRGEGTQYF.

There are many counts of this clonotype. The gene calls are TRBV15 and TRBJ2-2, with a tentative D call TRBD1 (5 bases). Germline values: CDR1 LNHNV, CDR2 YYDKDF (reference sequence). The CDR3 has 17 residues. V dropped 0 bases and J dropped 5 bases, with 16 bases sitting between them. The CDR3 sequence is CATSRDRSGRRTGELFF. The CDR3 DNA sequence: TGTGCCACCAGCAGAGATCGGTCAGGGCGGAGAACCGGGGAGCTGTTTTTT.

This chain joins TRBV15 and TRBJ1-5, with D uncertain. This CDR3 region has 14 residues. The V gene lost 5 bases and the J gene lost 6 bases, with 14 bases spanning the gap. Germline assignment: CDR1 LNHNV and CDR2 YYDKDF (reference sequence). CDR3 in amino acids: CATSPSVGPQPQHF. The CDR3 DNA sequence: TGTGCCACCAGCCCCTCTGTAGGGCCTCAGCCCCAGCATTTT. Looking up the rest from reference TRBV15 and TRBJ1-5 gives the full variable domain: DAMVIQNPRYQVTQFGKPVTLSCSQTLNHNVMYWYQQKSSQAPKLLFHYYDKDFNNEADTPDNFQSRRPNTSFCFLDIRSPGLGDTAMYLCATSPSVGPQPQHFGDGTRLSIL.

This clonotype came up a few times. Here the CDR3 reads CASSPPGGMGYTF. CDR3 coding DNA: TGCGCCAGCAGCCCCCCCGGGGGAATGGGCTACACCTTC. The gene calls are TRBV4-1 and TRBJ1-2; TRBD1 might be the D (5 bases). Per the germline V gene, CDR1 is MGHRA and CDR2 is YSYEKL. This CDR3 has 13 amino acids. Trimming removed 4 bases from V and 8 bases from J, with 14 bases in between.

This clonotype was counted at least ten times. The DNA for the CDR3 is TGTGCCAGCAGCCAAGAGGGGGGCGAGCAGTACTTC. Protein sequence: CASSQEGGEQYF. The V and J genes are TRBV3-1 and TRBJ2-7, with D maybe TRBD2 (6 bases). From germline, CDR1 is LGHDT and CDR2 YNNKEL (reference sequence). V gave up 0 bases and J gave up 6 bases, with 6 bases separating them. CDR3 size: 12 residues.

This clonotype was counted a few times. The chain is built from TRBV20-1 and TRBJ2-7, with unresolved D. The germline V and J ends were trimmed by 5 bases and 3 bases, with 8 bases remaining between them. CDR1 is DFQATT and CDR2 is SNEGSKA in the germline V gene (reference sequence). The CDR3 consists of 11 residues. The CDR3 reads CSAQVNYEQYF. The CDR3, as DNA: TGCAGTGCTCAGGTGAACTACGAGCAGTACTTC.

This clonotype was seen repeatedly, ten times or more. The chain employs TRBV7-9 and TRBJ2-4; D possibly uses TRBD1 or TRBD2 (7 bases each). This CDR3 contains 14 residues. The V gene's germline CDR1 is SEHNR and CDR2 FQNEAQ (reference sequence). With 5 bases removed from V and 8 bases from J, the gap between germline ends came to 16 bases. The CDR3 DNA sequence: TGTGCCAGCAGCCAGATGGCAGGGGGGGACATTCAGTACTTC. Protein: CASSQMAGGDIQYF.

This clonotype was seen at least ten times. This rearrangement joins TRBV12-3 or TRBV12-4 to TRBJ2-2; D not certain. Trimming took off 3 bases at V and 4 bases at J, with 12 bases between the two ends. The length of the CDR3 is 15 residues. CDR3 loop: CASSLFGSGTGELFF. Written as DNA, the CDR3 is TGTGCCAGCAGTTTGTTCGGGTCGGGCACCGGGGAGCTGTTTTTT.

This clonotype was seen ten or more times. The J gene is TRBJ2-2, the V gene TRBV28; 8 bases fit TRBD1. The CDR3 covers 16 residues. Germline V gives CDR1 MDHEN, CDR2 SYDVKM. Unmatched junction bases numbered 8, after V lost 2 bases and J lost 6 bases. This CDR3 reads CASSLIGTGLAGELFF. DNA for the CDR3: TGTGCCAGCAGTTTAATTGGGACAGGTCTTGCCGGGGAGCTGTTTTTT.

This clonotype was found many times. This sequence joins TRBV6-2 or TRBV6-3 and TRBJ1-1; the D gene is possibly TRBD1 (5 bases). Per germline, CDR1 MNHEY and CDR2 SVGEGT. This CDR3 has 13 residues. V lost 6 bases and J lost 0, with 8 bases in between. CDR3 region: CASRGRMNTEAFF. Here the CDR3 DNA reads TGTGCCAGCAGGGGACGGATGAACACTGAAGCTTTCTTT.

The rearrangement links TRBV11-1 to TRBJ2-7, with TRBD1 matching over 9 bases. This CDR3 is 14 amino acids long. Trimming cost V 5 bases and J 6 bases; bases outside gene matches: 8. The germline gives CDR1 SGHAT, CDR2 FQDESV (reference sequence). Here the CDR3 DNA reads TGTGCCAGCAGCCGGACAGGGGAAGACCTCGAGCAGTACTTC. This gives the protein CASSRTGEDLEQYF.

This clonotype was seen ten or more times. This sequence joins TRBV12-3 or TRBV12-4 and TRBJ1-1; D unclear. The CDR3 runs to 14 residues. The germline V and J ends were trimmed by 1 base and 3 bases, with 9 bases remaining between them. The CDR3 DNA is TGTGCCAGCAGTTTAGACGGCACCTACACTGAAGCTTTCTTT. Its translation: CASSLDGTYTEAFF.

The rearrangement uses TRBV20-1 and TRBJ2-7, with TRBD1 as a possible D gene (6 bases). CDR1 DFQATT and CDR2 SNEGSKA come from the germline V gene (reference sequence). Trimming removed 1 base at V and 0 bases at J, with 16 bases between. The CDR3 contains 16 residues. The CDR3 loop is CSARVFSGHHSYEQYF. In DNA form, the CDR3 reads TGCAGTGCTAGAGTTTTTTCGGGACATCACTCCTACGAGCAGTACTTC.

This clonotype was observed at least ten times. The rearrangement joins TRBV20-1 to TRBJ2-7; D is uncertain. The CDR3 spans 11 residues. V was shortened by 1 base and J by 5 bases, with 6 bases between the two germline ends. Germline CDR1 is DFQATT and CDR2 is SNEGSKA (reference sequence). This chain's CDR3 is CSARGADEQYF. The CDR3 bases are TGCAGTGCTAGAGGCGCGGACGAGCAGTACTTC.

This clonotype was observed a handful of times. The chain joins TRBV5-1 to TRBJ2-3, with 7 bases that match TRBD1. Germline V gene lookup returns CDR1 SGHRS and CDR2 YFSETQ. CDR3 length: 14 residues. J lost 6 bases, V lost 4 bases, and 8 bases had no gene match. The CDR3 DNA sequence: TGCGCCAGCAGCCTACAAACCAGGGGGGATACGCAGTATTTT. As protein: CASSLQTRGDTQYF.

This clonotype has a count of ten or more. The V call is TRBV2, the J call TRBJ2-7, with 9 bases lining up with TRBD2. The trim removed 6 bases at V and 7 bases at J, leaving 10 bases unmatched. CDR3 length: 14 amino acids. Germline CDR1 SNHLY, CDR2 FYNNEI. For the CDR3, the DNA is TGTGCCAGCAGGCCTAGCGGGAATCAAGCAGAGCAGTACTTC. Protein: CASRPSGNQAEQYF.